These 21 T cell receptor beta chains share one sample of origin, sequenced in a study of response to subunit inactivated influenza vaccine. TCRdb passed the RT-PCR reads through MiXCR, listing each CDR3 protein once. Found here are 500,000 or so distinct CDR3 sequences, approximately 16% of them singletons; the top ten hold approximately 3%. This specimen consisted of CD4+ T cells sorted from PBMCs, obtained about 23 months after vaccination. The receptor set was obtained from a man between 45 and 75 years old who received an inactivated influenza vaccine.

The sample holds a few counts of this clonotype. The junction departs from the called germline gene at one end, perhaps through a read error. The rearrangement joins TRBV7-9 to TRBJ2-3; D unclear. The CDR3 is made up of 11 amino acids. Germline CDR1 reads SEHNR; CDR2 reads FQNEAQ (reference sequence). The DNA of the CDR3 is TGTGTCAGCAGTTATAGAGATACGCAGTATTTT. As protein: CVSSYRDTQYF.

This clonotype came up a few times. This chain connects TRBV20-1 to TRBJ2-1, with 12 bases lining up with TRBD2. The CDR3 has 16 amino acids. Germline V gives CDR1 DFQATT, CDR2 SNEGSKA (reference sequence). V was pared by 0 bases and J by 4 bases, with 4 bases of the junction left unmatched. The CDR3 bases are TGCAGTGCTAGAGATACTAGCGGGAGGTTTTACAATGAGCAGTTCTTC. It is translated as CSARDTSGRFYNEQFF.

This clonotype occurred a few times. CDR3 DNA: TGTGCCATCAGTGAACCCCAGCGGGGGGGCTCGTATGAGCAGTTCTTC. Residues: CAISEPQRGGSYEQFF. The V and J genes are TRBV10-3 and TRBJ2-1; 10 nucleotides agree with TRBD2. CDR3 length: 16 residues. CDR1 is ENHRY and CDR2 is SYGVKD in the germline V gene. The V segment lost 3 bases and the J segment 8 bases; nucleotides outside the gene matches: 10.

This clonotype was seen more than once but under ten times. The V gene is TRBV7-2, the J gene TRBJ2-5; the D is unclear. Germline lookup yields CDR1 SGHTA and CDR2 FQGNSA. The V gene lost 3 bases and the J gene lost 1 base, with 6 bases spanning the gap. The CDR3 length is 13 residues. In DNA, the CDR3 is TGTGCCAGCAGCTTTGGACGCCAAGAGACCCAGTACTTC. This gives the protein CASSFGRQETQYF.

This clonotype was found a few times. J is TRBJ2-7 and V is TRBV15, with TRBD2 matching over 8 bases. Germline CDR1 LNHNV, CDR2 YYDKDF (reference sequence). V shed 3 bases and J 5 bases; nucleotides not matched to a gene: 9. CDR3 size: 15 residues. For the CDR3, the DNA is TGTGCCACCAGCAGGACTAGAGCGGGAGTTAACGAGCAGTACTTC. It codes for CATSRTRAGVNEQYF.

Here the CDR3 DNA reads TGTGCCACCAGTGTAGTGACCGACAGACAAGAGACCCAGTACTTC. Translated: CATSVVTDRQETQYF. The V and J genes are TRBV24-1 and TRBJ2-5; possibly TRBD1 for D (5 bases). Germline V gene data show CDR1 as KGHDR and CDR2 as SFDVKD. The CDR3 covers 15 residues. Trimming left V 5 bases short and J 2 bases short, with 14 bases between.

This clonotype was counted only a few times. The V and J genes are TRBV5-1 and TRBJ1-1, with TRBD1 as a possible D gene (5 bases). The CDR3 length is 14 residues. Trimming took 5 bases from V and 1 from J, leaving 12 bases between them. The V gene's germline CDR1 is SGHRS and CDR2 YFSETQ. CDR3 in amino acids: CASRVSGGNTEAFF. The CDR3 DNA follows: TGCGCCAGCAGAGTGAGTGGGGGGAACACTGAAGCTTTCTTT.

The V and J genes are TRBV12-3 or TRBV12-4 and TRBJ2-2; D unclear. The CDR3 has 12 residues. V was pared by 4 bases and J by 4 bases, with 4 bases between. The CDR3 spells CASSYITGELFF. CDR3 coding DNA: TGTGCCAGCAGTTATATCACCGGGGAGCTGTTTTTT.

This clonotype was counted only a few times. The chain employs TRBV15 and TRBJ2-5; TRBD1 agrees at 7 bases. Germline V gene lookup returns CDR1 LNHNV and CDR2 YYDKDF (reference sequence). This CDR3 is 15 amino acids long. V shed 2 bases, J shed 5 bases, and the junction held 8 bases outside the gene matches. This CDR3 reads CATSRKKQGWETQYF. The CDR3 coding sequence is TGTGCCACCAGCAGAAAGAAACAGGGGTGGGAGACCCAGTACTTC.

This chain joins TRBV5-1 and TRBJ2-4, with D possibly being TRBD1 (5 bases). With 0 bases removed from V and 7 bases from J, the gap between germline ends came to 11 bases. The CDR3 is made up of 14 amino acids. Germline CDR1 SGHRS, CDR2 YFSETQ. This CDR3 reads CASSLEGVENIQYF. The DNA for the CDR3 is TGCGCCAGCAGCTTGGAAGGGGTGGAGAACATTCAGTACTTC.

The sample holds many counts of this clonotype. One end of the junction does not line up with germline, which may come from a read error. This sequence joins TRBV2 and TRBJ2-3, with D hard to call. The CDR3 length is 12 residues. Germline V gives CDR1 SNHLY, CDR2 FYNNEI. CDR3 in DNA: TGCGCCAGCAGCGAGAGCACAGATACGCAGTATTTT. Its protein product is CASSESTDTQYF.

This clonotype was seen repeatedly, ten times or more. The rearrangement joins TRBV7-2 to TRBJ1-5; a possible D gene is TRBD1 (5 bases). CDR3 length: 16 amino acids. V was cut by 2 bases and J by 0 bases, with 11 bases left in between. Germline V lookup: CDR1 SGHTA, CDR2 FQGNSA. The CDR3 is CASSLRSGISNQPQHF. In nucleotides, the CDR3 is TGTGCCAGCAGCTTAAGGTCAGGGATTAGCAATCAGCCCCAGCATTTT. Filled out from reference TRBV7-2 and TRBJ1-5, the complete variable domain reads GAGVSQSPSNKVTEKGKDVELRCDPISGHTALYWYRQSLGQGLEFLIYFQGNSAPDKSGLPSDRFSAERTGGSVSTLTIQRTQQEDSAVYLCASSLRSGISNQPQHFGDGTRLSIL.

A few counts support this clonotype. The V gene is TRBV7-9, the J gene TRBJ1-1; unclear D gene. CDR3 size: 15 residues. Between the trimmed V and J ends, which lost 2 bases and 1 base, there was a span of 11 bases. The germline V gene encodes CDR1 SEHNR and CDR2 FQNEAQ (reference sequence). This chain's CDR3 is CASSLPRQGNTEAFF. The CDR3 DNA sequence: TGTGCCAGCAGCTTACCTCGACAAGGGAACACTGAAGCTTTCTTT.

The V call is TRBV29-1, the J call TRBJ1-2; 11 bases agree with TRBD1. CDR1 SQVTM and CDR2 ANQGSEA come from the germline V gene. With V trimmed by 4 bases and J by 4 bases, 8 bases remained unmatched. The CDR3 covers 15 residues. The CDR3 loop reads CSVGPTGTGGYGYTF. In DNA, the CDR3 is TGCAGCGTTGGTCCGACCGGGACAGGGGGCTATGGCTACACCTTC.

In its sample, this clonotype was seen a few times. V gene TRBV10-3 combines with J gene TRBJ2-1; TRBD2 matches 9 bases. Germline assignment: CDR1 ENHRY and CDR2 SYGVKD. V gave up 2 bases and J gave up 7 bases; unmatched junction bases: 3. The CDR3 covers 14 residues. The CDR3 nucleotides are TGTGCCATCAGTGAGCATAGCGGGAGTAATGAGCAGTTCTTC. Translation gives CAISEHSGSNEQFF.

This clonotype was observed at least ten times. The V gene is TRBV24-1, the J gene TRBJ2-2; D gene ambiguous. V lost 2 bases and J lost 7, with 13 bases in between. This CDR3 has 15 amino acids. Germline assignment: CDR1 KGHDR and CDR2 SFDVKD. In nucleotides, the CDR3 is TGTGCCACCAGTGATTCCGGCAGTACACGCGGGGAGCTGTTTTTT. This encodes CATSDSGSTRGELFF.

This chain joins TRBV20-1 and TRBJ2-3; D gene unclear. Trimming shortened V by 6 bases and J by 2 bases, and 18 bases separated the two germline ends. The CDR3 covers 15 residues. Germline V gives CDR1 DFQATT, CDR2 SNEGSKA (reference sequence). The CDR3 DNA sequence: TGCAGTGCCCCCCGTCGCGCCGAACTCACAGATACGCAGTATTTT. Its protein product is CSAPRRAELTDTQYF.

The V gene is TRBV29-1, the J gene TRBJ2-3, with TRBD1 as a possible D gene (5 bases). V lost 3 bases, J lost 1 base, and 8 bases lay in between. CDR3 length: 13 amino acids. Germline CDR1 and CDR2: SQVTM and ANQGSEA. The CDR3 DNA reads as TGCAGCGTTGATGGGGCCGGCACAGATACGCAGTATTTT. It is translated as CSVDGAGTDTQYF.

This clonotype was counted a single time. The J gene is TRBJ2-5, the V gene TRBV28; no reliable D call. This CDR3 comprises 13 residues. V lost 6 bases, J lost 3 bases, and 11 bases lay in between. The germline CDR1 and CDR2 sequences are MDHEN and SYDVKM. CDR3 residues: CASSPIAEETQYF. In DNA, the CDR3 is TGTGCCAGCAGCCCTATAGCAGAAGAGACCCAGTACTTC.

For this clonotype: This could be a read error, since a much larger clone is one nucleotide away. V gene TRBV12-3 or TRBV12-4 combines with J gene TRBJ2-4; the D call may be TRBD1 or TRBD2 (5 bases each). There are 14 residues in the CDR3. In DNA, the CDR3 is TGTGCCAGCAGTTTTTTCGGGGCCAAAGACATTCAGTACTTC. Protein: CASSFFGAKDIQYF.

This clonotype was seen a handful of times. The chain is built from TRBV6-1 and TRBJ2-7; D gene ambiguous. V dropped 3 bases and J dropped 3 bases, with 15 bases sitting between them. The CDR3 covers 15 residues. Germline V lookup: CDR1 MNHNS, CDR2 SASEGT. The CDR3 loop is CASSDVGRQIYEQYF. CDR3 DNA: TGTGCCAGCAGTGATGTGGGCCGCCAAATCTACGAGCAGTACTTC.